This note documents a single T cell receptor beta chain sequence. Its antigen is undetermined. This sample is drawn from a study of beta chain features in type 1 diabetes. Whole-study context: Patients were similar to healthy donors in age and gender (as well as in cell yields).

Study conclusions and caveats: People with Type 1 diabetes carried modestly yet significantly shorter TCRB CDR3s in all four CD4+ subsets. High-TCR-expressing cells could be over-represented by cDNA sequencing. Whatever favoring of shorter templates PCR might show would apply equally to patients and controls.

This CDR3 comprises 13 residues. Germline V CDR1 and CDR2: SEHNR, FQNEAQ (reference sequence). V lost 7 bases to trimming and J lost 3 bases, with 12 bases between them. Expressed TCRB transcripts got sequenced, as all isolated RNA was reverse transcribed. The repertoire was sequenced with immunoSEQ multiplex PCR; TCRdb's copy has only in-frame clones and lacks some. The sample records over 200,000 clones, approximately 11% being singletons. Sequences were obtained from naive CD4+ T cells from blood. The source of this sequence is a man aged 25-45 years with type 1 diabetes. The chain is built from TRBV7-9 and TRBJ2-5, with D possibly being TRBD2 (6 bases). Here the CDR3 reads CASTLGGKETQYF. CDR3 coding DNA: TGTGCCAGCACCCTGGGGGGAAAAGAGACCCAGTACTTC.